This entry describes one TCR beta chain. The record originates from a study of cytomegalovirus exposure and HLA in healthy donors. Whole-study context: Within an early data release were about 85 million unique TCRs drawn from HLA-typed donors.

Germline loops: CDR1 ENHRY, CDR2 SYGVKD. V was shortened by 7 bases and J by 3 bases, with 13 bases between the two germline ends. CDR3 size: 14 residues. Primers included in the PCR were 60 Vbeta and 13 Jbeta primers. Repertoires were generated with immunoSEQ multiplex PCR, while TCRdb's copy carries only in-frame clones and drops some. The data hold about 98,000 clones, with about 74% observed a single time. This TCR was sampled from a male donor in good health and CMV-seronegative. Input material: PBMCs. The chain links TRBV10-3 to TRBJ2-1; D is possibly TRBD2 (6 bases). The CDR3 nucleotides are TGTGCCATCACAGGAGCGGGCGGCTACAATGAGCAGTTCTTC. Translating gives CAITGAGGYNEQFF.